A selection of T cell receptor beta chains follows, all from one sample in a study of OX40 agonist ivuxolimab in advanced cancers. Only in-frame clones appear in the TCRdb table, and some are missing; sequencing was by immunoSEQ multiplex PCR. The table has 100,000 or so clones, 92% seen once; the top ten hold roughly 3.5%. The sequencing here drew on CD4+ or CD8+ T cells sorted from blood, taken in a trial of the OX40 agonist ivuxolimab. The receptors shown here come from an adult with an advanced solid tumor such as melanoma, head and neck, liver or kidney cancer. CDR3s leave out the opening cysteine and the closing phenylalanine or tryptophan. The order of the fields is CDR3 protein, V gene, J gene.

CDR3aa: ASSLAGSGRRGGETQY; v_gene: TRBV7-2; j_gene: TRBJ2-5
CDR3aa: ASSLGWTSTDTQY; v_gene: TRBV7-8; j_gene: TRBJ2-3
CDR3aa: ATSLANSGNTIY; v_gene: TRBV6-5; j_gene: TRBJ1-3
CDR3aa: ASRDREDYGYT; v_gene: TRBV19; j_gene: TRBJ1-2
CDR3aa: ASSPLGSGNTEAF; v_gene: TRBV5-4; j_gene: TRBJ1-1
CDR3aa: ASSFGGYNEQF; v_gene: TRBV27; j_gene: TRBJ2-1
CDR3aa: ASSPTGVNEQF; v_gene: TRBV4-3; j_gene: TRBJ2-1
CDR3aa: ASSLDEGSDTQY; v_gene: TRBV5-5; j_gene: TRBJ2-3
CDR3aa: ASSRTGTEAF; v_gene: TRBV5-4; j_gene: TRBJ1-1
CDR3aa: ASSASARQRGETQY; v_gene: TRBV9; j_gene: TRBJ2-5
CDR3aa: ASSLTGFYEQY; v_gene: TRBV5-1; j_gene: TRBJ2-7
CDR3aa: ASSGGLTGTEDEQF; v_gene: TRBV11-3; j_gene: TRBJ2-1
CDR3aa: ASSLGQLTTDTQY; v_gene: TRBV11-2; j_gene: TRBJ2-3
CDR3aa: ASSQESSVSNYGYT; v_gene: TRBV4-1; j_gene: TRBJ1-2
CDR3aa: ASSYAGAGELF; v_gene: TRBV6-6; j_gene: TRBJ2-2
CDR3aa: ASSMQGSGELF; v_gene: TRBV19; j_gene: TRBJ2-2
CDR3aa: ASSYSIPANQPQH; v_gene: TRBV6-5; j_gene: TRBJ1-5
CDR3aa: ASSQEIPGQMNTEAF; v_gene: TRBV4-1; j_gene: TRBJ1-1
CDR3aa: ASSSRAGGLSEPQH; v_gene: TRBV27; j_gene: TRBJ1-5
CDR3aa: ASSRQGSGTDTQY; v_gene: TRBV13; j_gene: TRBJ2-3
CDR3aa: ASSIRGVGELF; v_gene: TRBV19; j_gene: TRBJ2-2
CDR3aa: ASSLSTARYNEQF; v_gene: TRBV27; j_gene: TRBJ2-1
CDR3aa: ASSHWTSGDTSTDTQY; v_gene: TRBV7-3; j_gene: TRBJ2-3
CDR3aa: ASSQDLDRGQPQH; v_gene: TRBV4-1; j_gene: TRBJ1-5
CDR3aa: ASSPGTSGGVNEQF; v_gene: TRBV13; j_gene: TRBJ2-1
CDR3aa: ASSVGGDNQPQH; v_gene: TRBV9; j_gene: TRBJ1-5
CDR3aa: ASRTGNEQF; v_gene: TRBV6-5; j_gene: TRBJ2-1
CDR3aa: ASSLYPTLLPPDTQY; v_gene: TRBV27; j_gene: TRBJ2-3
CDR3aa: ASSLTGRGYEQY; v_gene: TRBV11-2; j_gene: TRBJ2-7
CDR3aa: ASSLLYSQETQY; v_gene: TRBV11-2; j_gene: TRBJ2-5
CDR3aa: ASSLGTGSGYT; v_gene: TRBV6-6; j_gene: TRBJ1-2
CDR3aa: ASSPLAPENTGELF; v_gene: TRBV13; j_gene: TRBJ2-2
CDR3aa: ASSTEGVTYNEQF; v_gene: TRBV9; j_gene: TRBJ2-1
CDR3aa: ATSNRAPNSPLH; v_gene: TRBV15; j_gene: TRBJ1-6
CDR3aa: ASSYSGVYNEQF; v_gene: TRBV6-5; j_gene: TRBJ2-1
CDR3aa: ASSFGGNTEAF; v_gene: TRBV5-6; j_gene: TRBJ1-1
CDR3aa: ASSSTTREETQY; v_gene: TRBV7-9; j_gene: TRBJ2-5
CDR3aa: ASNLGGRTDTQY; v_gene: TRBV27; j_gene: TRBJ2-3
CDR3aa: ASGLSIVRRGWDEQY; v_gene: TRBV12-5; j_gene: TRBJ2-7
CDR3aa: ASSYSAPGGEQY; v_gene: TRBV6-5; j_gene: TRBJ2-7
CDR3aa: ASTPFGSGRAYNEQF; v_gene: TRBV7-6; j_gene: TRBJ2-1